This TCR beta chain derives from a study of metastatic and nonmetastatic thyroid tumors. Overall study: It was across blood and tumor or nodule tissue from malignant and benign thyroid patients that repertoires were compared. Study observations and caveats: Across blood and tumor, TCR beta diversity in malignant thyroid tumors was reportedly significantly higher than in benign nodules.

After removal of 4 bases from V and 5 bases from J, the junction contained 6 bases not matched to a gene. Germline V CDR1 and CDR2: SGHRS, YFSETQ. The CDR3 runs to 15 residues. This clone was counted at least ten times. The antigen is unknown. Other DNA sequences of this sample code for an identical CDR3. There were no patients who had received any treatment before thyroid surgery. Authors' analysis steps: Built for papillary thyroid cancer, a distant-metastasis classifier drew on CDR3 differences across clinicopathological groups. With MiXCR, TCRdb called clones anew from the PCR reads. The authors' filters were not applied to this entry. The sample contains about 47,000 clones, about 25% of which appear only once.

The specimen was blood. This sequence originates from a male donor with papillary thyroid cancer or a benign thyroid nodule (not recorded which). Some clones in this sample may be carry-over from other donors' samples. This rearrangement joins TRBV5-1 to TRBJ2-7, with 13 nucleotides matching TRBD2. The CDR3 DNA sequence: TGCGCCAGCAGCACTGGACTAGCGGGAGCCCACGAGCAGTACTTC. This gives the protein CASSTGLAGAHEQYF. Drawing the rest from reference TRBV5-1 and TRBJ2-7, the complete variable domain is KAGVTQTPRYLIKTRGQQVTLSCSPISGHRSVSWYQQTPGQGLQFLFEYFSETQRNKGNFPGRFSGRQFSNSRSEMNVSTLELGDSALYLCASSTGLAGAHEQYFGPGTRLTVT.